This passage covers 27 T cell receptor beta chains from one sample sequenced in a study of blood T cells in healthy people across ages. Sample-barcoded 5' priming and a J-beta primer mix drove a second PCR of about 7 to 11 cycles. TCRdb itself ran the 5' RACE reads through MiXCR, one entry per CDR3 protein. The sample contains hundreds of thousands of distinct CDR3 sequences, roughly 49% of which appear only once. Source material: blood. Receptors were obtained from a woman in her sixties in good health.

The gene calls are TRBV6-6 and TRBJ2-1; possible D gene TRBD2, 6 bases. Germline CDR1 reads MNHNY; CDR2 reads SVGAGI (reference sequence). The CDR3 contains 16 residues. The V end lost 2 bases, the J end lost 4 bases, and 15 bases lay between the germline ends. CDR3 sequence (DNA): TGTGCCAGCAGTTACACCAGGACTACGACTTACAATGAGCAGTTCTTC. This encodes CASSYTRTTTYNEQFF.

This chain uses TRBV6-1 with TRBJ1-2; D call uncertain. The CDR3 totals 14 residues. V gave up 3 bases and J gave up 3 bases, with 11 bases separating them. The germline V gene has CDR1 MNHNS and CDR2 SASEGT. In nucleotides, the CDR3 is TGTGCCAGCAGTGAGGGTTGGAGGGACTATGGCTACACCTTC. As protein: CASSEGWRDYGYTF.

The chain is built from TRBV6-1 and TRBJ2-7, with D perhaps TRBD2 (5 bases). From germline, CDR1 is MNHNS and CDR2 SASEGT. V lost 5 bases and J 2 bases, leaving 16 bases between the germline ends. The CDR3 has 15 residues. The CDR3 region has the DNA TGTGCCAGCAGTAAGGGTCTAGCCCATCCCTACGAGCAGTACTTC. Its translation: CASSKGLAHPYEQYF.

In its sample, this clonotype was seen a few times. CDR3 protein: CASRPRQAQFF. Here the CDR3 DNA reads TGTGCCAGCAGGCCCCGACAGGCGCAGTTCTTC. The genes are TRBV2 and TRBJ2-1; weak D call: TRBD1 (6 bases). The germline V gene has CDR1 SNHLY and CDR2 FYNNEI. This CDR3 contains 11 residues. V lost 6 bases to trimming and J lost 12 bases, with 12 bases between them.

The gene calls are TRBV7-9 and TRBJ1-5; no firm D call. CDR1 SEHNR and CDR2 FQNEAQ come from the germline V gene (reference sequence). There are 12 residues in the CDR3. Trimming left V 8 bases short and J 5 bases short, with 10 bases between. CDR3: CASGVGDQPQHF. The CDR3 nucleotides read TGTGCCAGCGGGGTAGGCGATCAGCCCCAGCATTTT.

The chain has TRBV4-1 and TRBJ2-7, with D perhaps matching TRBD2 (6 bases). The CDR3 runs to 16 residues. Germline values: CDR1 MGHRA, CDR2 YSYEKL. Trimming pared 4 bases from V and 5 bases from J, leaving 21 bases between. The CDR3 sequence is CASSLSLETGAHEQYF. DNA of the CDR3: TGCGCCAGCAGCCTATCGTTGGAGACGGGAGCCCACGAGCAGTACTTC.

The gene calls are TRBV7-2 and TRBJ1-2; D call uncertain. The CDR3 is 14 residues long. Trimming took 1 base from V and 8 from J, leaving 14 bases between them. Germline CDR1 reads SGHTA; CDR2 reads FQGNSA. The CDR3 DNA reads TGTGCCAGCAGCTTAGGGTCCATGCAGTGGGGCTACACCTTC. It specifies CASSLGSMQWGYTF.

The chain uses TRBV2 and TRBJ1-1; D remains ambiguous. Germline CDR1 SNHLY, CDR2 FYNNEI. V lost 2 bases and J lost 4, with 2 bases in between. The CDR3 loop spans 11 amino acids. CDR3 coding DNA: TGTGCCAGCAGTGAACTCACTGAAGCTTTCTTT. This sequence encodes CASSELTEAFF. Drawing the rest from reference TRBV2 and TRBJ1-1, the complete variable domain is EPEVTQTPSHQVTQMGQEVILRCVPISNHLYFYWYRQILGQKVEFLVSFYNNEISEKSEIFDDQFSVERPDGSNFTLKIRSTKLEDSAMYFCASSELTEAFFGQGTRLTVV.

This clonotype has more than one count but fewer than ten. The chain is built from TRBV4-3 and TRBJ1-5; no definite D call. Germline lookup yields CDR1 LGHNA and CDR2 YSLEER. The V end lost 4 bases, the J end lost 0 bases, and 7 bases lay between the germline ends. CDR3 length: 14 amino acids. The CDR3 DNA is TGCGCCAGCAGCCTGAGGTTTAGCAATCAGCCCCAGCATTTT. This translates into CASSLRFSNQPQHF.

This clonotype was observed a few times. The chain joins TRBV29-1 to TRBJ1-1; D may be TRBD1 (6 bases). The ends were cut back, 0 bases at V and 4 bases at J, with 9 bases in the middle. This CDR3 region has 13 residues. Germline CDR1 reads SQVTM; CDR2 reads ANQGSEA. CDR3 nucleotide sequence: TGCAGCGTTGAAGAACAGGGCGGCACTGAAGCTTTCTTT. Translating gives CSVEEQGGTEAFF.

In nucleotides, the CDR3 is TGTGCCTGGAAGGTGGGCCGGGATGAGCAGTTCTTC. As protein: CAWKVGRDEQFF. The chain links TRBV30 to TRBJ2-1; D is undetermined. The ends were cut back, 4 bases at V and 8 bases at J, with 12 bases in the middle. Germline CDR1 reads GTSNPN; CDR2 reads SVGIG (reference sequence). The CDR3 runs to 12 residues.

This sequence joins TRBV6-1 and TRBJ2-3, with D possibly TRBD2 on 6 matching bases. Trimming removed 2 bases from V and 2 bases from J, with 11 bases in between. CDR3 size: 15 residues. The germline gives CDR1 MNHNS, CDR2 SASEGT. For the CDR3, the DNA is TGTGCCAGCAGTGAACACGTGGACTACACAGATACGCAGTATTTT. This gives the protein CASSEHVDYTDTQYF.

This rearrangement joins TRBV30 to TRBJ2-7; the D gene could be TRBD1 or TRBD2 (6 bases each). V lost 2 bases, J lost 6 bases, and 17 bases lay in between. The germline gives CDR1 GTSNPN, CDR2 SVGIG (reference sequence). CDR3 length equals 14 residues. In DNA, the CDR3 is TGTGCCTGGAGTAGGGTAGCGGAGGGGGGCGAGCAGTACTTC. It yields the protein CAWSRVAEGGEQYF.

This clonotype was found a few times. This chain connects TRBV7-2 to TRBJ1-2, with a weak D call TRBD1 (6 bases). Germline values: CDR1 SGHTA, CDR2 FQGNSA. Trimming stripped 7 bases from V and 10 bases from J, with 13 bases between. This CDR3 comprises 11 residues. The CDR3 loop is CASIGGRAYTF. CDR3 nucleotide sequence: TGTGCCAGCATTGGGGGCCGGGCCTACACCTTC.

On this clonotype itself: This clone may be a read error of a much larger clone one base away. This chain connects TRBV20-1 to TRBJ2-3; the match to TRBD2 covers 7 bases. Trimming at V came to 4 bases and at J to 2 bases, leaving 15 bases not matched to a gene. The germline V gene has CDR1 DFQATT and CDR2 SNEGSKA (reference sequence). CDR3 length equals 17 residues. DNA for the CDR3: TGCAGTGCTATACGGACTGGCGGGAGTTTCTCCACAGATACGCAGTATTTT. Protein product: CSAIRTGGSFSTDTQYF.

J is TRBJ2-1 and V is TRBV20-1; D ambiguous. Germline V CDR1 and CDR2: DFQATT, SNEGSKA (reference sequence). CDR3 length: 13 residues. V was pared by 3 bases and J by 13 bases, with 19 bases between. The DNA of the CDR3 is TGCAGTGCTAGTGAGGATCGAGAAGAGACCCAGTTCTTC. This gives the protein CSASEDREETQFF.

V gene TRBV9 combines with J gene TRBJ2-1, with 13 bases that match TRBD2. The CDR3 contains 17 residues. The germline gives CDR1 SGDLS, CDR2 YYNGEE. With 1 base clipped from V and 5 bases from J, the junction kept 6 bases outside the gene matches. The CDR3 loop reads CASSVTGLAGVDNEQFF. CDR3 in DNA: TGTGCCAGCAGCGTAACCGGACTAGCGGGAGTCGACAATGAGCAGTTCTTC. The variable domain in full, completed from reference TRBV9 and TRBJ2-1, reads DSGVTQTPKHLITATGQRVTLRCSPRSGDLSVYWYQQSLDQGLQFLIQYYNGEERAKGNILERFSAQQFPDLHSELNLSSLELGDSALYFCASSVTGLAGVDNEQFFGPGTRLTVL.

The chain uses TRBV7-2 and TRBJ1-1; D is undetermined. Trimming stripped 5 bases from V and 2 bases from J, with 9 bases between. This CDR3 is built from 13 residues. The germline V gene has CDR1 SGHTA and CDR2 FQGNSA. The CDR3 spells CASSNLYNTEAFF. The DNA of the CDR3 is TGTGCCAGCAGCAACCTGTACAACACTGAAGCTTTCTTT. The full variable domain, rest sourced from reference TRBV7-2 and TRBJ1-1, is GAGVSQSPSNKVTEKGKDVELRCDPISGHTALYWYRQSLGQGLEFLIYFQGNSAPDKSGLPSDRFSAERTGGSVSTLTIQRTQQEDSAVYLCASSNLYNTEAFFGQGTRLTVV.

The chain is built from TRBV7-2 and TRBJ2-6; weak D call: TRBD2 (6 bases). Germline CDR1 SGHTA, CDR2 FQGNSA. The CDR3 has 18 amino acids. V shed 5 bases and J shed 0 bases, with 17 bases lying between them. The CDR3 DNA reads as TGTGCCAGCAGCAAGTTTCCCGGGGACTTCTCTGGGGCCAACGTCCTGACTTTC. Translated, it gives CASSKFPGDFSGANVLTF.

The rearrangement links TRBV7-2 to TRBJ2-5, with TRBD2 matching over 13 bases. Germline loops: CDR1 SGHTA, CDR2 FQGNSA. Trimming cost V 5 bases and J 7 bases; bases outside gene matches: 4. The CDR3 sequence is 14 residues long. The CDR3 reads CASSPGTSGMTQYF. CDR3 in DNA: TGTGCCAGCAGCCCCGGGACTAGCGGGATGACCCAGTACTTC.

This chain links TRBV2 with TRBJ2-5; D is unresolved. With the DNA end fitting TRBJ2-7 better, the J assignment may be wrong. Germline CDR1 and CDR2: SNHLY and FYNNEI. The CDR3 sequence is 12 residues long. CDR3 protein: CASATAEYEQYF. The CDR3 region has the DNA TGTGCCAGCGCGACGGCAGAATACGAGCAGTACTTC.

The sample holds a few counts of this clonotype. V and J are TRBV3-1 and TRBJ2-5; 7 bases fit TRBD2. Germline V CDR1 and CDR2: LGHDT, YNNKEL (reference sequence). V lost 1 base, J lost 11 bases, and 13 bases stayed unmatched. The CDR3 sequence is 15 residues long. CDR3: CASSQGGGNLNEQYF. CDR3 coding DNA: TGTGCCAGCAGCCAAGGGGGGGGTAACCTCAATGAGCAGTACTTC.

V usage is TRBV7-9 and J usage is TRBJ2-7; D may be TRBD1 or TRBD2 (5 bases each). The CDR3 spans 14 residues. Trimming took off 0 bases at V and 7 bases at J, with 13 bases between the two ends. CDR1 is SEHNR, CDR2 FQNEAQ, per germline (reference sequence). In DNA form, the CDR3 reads TGTGCCAGCAGCTTAGCCGGGACGCCAGGTGAGCAGTACTTC. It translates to CASSLAGTPGEQYF.

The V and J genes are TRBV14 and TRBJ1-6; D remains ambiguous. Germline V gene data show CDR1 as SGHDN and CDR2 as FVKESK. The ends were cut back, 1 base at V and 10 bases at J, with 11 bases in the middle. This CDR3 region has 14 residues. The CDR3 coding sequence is TGTGCCAGCAGCCAAGTTATGGGCTACTCACCCCTCCACTTT. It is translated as CASSQVMGYSPLHF.

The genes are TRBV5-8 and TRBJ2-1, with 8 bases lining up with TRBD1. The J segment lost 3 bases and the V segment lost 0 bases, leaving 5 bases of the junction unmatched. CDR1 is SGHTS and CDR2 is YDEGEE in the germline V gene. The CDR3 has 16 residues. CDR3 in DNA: TGTGCCAGCAGCTTGGAGGGACAGGCTTTCTACAATGAGCAGTTCTTC. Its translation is CASSLEGQAFYNEQFF. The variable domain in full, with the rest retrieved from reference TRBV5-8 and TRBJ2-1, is EAGVTQSPTHLIKTRGQQATLRCSPISGHTSVYWYQQALGLGLQFLLWYDEGEERNRGNFPPRFSGRQFPNYSSELNVNALELEDSALYLCASSLEGQAFYNEQFFGPGTRLTVL.

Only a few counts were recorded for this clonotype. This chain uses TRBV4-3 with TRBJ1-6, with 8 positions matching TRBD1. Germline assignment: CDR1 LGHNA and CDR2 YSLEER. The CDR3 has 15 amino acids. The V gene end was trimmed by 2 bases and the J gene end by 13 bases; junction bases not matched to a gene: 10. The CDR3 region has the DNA TGCGCCAGCAGCCAATCCGGACAGGGCGCCCTTCCCCTCCACTTT. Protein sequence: CASSQSGQGALPLHF.

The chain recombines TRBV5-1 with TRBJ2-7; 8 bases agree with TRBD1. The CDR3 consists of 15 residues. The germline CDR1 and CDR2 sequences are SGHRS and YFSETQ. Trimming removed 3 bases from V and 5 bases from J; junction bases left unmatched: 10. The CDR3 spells CASSSDGTGTHEQYF. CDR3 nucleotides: TGCGCCAGCAGCTCGGACGGGACAGGTACTCACGAGCAGTACTTC.